The T cell receptor beta chain under discussion was sequenced for a study of OX40 agonist ivuxolimab in advanced cancers. Findings of the study overall: Some of the lowest clonal expansion was seen in partial responders at 0.1-3.0 mg/kg.

This clone was detected only a few times. The target antigen is unknown. The V segment lost 0 bases and the J segment 7 bases; nucleotides outside the gene matches: 2. Germline assignment: CDR1 SGHNT and CDR2 YENEEA. The CDR3 runs 13 residues. The protocol was immunoSEQ multiplex PCR, while the TCRdb copy is restricted to in-frame clones and leaves out a portion. The sample has approximately 87,000 clones, approximately 88% seen once. The sample here was CD4+ or CD8+ T cells sorted from blood, taken in a trial of the OX40 agonist ivuxolimab. The receptor was derived from an adult with an advanced solid tumor such as melanoma, head and neck, liver or kidney cancer. The J gene is TRBJ1-1, the V gene TRBV11-3, with 7 bases lining up with TRBD1. CDR3 region: CASSLDRGVEAFF. The CDR3 DNA follows: TGTGCCAGCAGCTTAGACAGGGGGGTTGAAGCTTTCTTT. Full variable domain (outside the CDR3, taken from reference TRBV11-3 and TRBJ1-1): EAGVVQSPRYKIIEKKQPVAFWCNPISGHNTLYWYLQNLGQGPELLIRYENEEAVDDSQLPKDRFSAERLKGVDSTLKIQPAELGDSAVYLCASSLDRGVEAFFGQGTRLTVV.